This T cell receptor (beta chain) is drawn from a study of blood T cell repertoires in COVID-19. Study background: Donors in the United States, Italy and Spain gave samples during acute or convalescent COVID-19.

Original processing notes: Nucleated cell counts were estimated from reference gene primer amplification. Only in-frame clones appear in the TCRdb table, and some are missing; sequencing was by immunoSEQ multiplex PCR. The V and J calls and the clone size are those of that table, but D and trimming were determined from the DNA. The sample contains a few hundred thousand clones, 70% to 90% of which appear only once. The ends were cut back, 2 bases at V and 3 bases at J, with 8 bases in the middle. CDR1 is SGHRS, CDR2 YFSETQ, per germline. This CDR3 has 13 amino acids. Participant-given clinical history determined each cohort assignment.

The receptor's source is a woman under 40 who had recovered from COVID-19. The chain combines TRBV5-1 with TRBJ2-5; perhaps TRBD2 as D (5 bases). The sequenced material came from PBMCs or T cells enriched from blood (not recorded which). The CDR3 nucleotides are TGCGCCAGCAGCTTAAGAGCGGAAGAGACCCAGTACTTC. Residues: CASSLRAEETQYF.